The next 17 T cell receptor beta chains were all read from a single sample in a study of blood T cells in healthy people across ages. The use of a sample-barcoded 5' primer and a J-beta primer mix characterized a second PCR of roughly 6 to 11 cycles. TCRdb passed the 5' RACE reads through MiXCR, listing each CDR3 protein once. This table has fewer than 800,000 distinct CDR3 sequences, roughly 32% appearing once. Sequenced material: blood. The source is an elderly woman in good health.

With regard to this clonotype: This may be a read error: a much more frequent sequence differs by one nucleotide. V gene TRBV14 combines with J gene TRBJ2-7; D is uncertain. CDR1 is SGHDN and CDR2 is FVKESK in the germline V gene. The CDR3 is 14 residues long. The CDR3 loop reads CASNQDLDSYEQYF. In DNA form, the CDR3 reads TGTGCCAGCAACCAAGATTTAGACTCCTACGAGCAGTACTTC.

This clonotype occurred many times. The chain uses TRBV20-1 and TRBJ2-5; 13 bases are a match to TRBD2. Germline CDR1 reads DFQATT; CDR2 reads SNEGSKA (reference sequence). The CDR3 is 15 amino acids. With 1 base clipped from V and 4 bases from J, the junction kept 3 bases outside the gene matches. The CDR3 nucleotides read TGCAGTGCTAGAGCGGGACTAGCGGGGATAGAGACCCAGTACTTC. It yields the protein CSARAGLAGIETQYF.

This chain joins TRBV7-9 and TRBJ2-3; D is perhaps TRBD1 or TRBD2 (6 bases each). The CDR3 spans 17 residues. Per germline, CDR1 SEHNR and CDR2 FQNEAQ (reference sequence). Trimming removed 8 bases from V and 2 bases from J, with 23 bases in between. CDR3 residues: CASQSHRPGEVTDTQYF. CDR3 DNA sequence: TGTGCCAGCCAGTCCCATCGGCCAGGGGAGGTCACAGATACGCAGTATTTT.

The chain links TRBV29-1 to TRBJ1-1, with TRBD1 matching over 7 bases. The V gene's germline CDR1 is SQVTM and CDR2 ANQGSEA. Trimming at V came to 4 bases and at J to 10 bases, leaving 9 bases not matched to a gene. This CDR3 region has 12 residues. As DNA, the CDR3 is TGCAGCGTTGGACTCGACAGGACAGGAGCTTTCTTT. This sequence encodes CSVGLDRTGAFF.

This clonotype occurred many times. V gene TRBV29-1 combines with J gene TRBJ1-2, with 7 bases aligning to TRBD1. Germline V gives CDR1 SQVTM, CDR2 ANQGSEA. V shed 7 bases and J 5 bases; nucleotides not matched to a gene: 7. The CDR3 length is 12 residues. CDR3 in DNA: TGCAGCGCCCTACGGACAGGTTATGGCTACACCTTC. Translation gives CSALRTGYGYTF.

This clonotype was picked up a small number of times. The chain links TRBV12-3 or TRBV12-4 to TRBJ1-5, with TRBD1 identical over 7 bases. Trimming removed 5 bases from V and 2 bases from J; junction bases left unmatched: 3. The CDR3 is 14 amino acids. As DNA, the CDR3 is TGTGCCAGCAGTACAGGGGCGGGCAATCAGCCCCAGCATTTT. Encoded protein: CASSTGAGNQPQHF.

The chain carries TRBV6-2 or TRBV6-3 and TRBJ2-1, with TRBD2 identical over 14 bases. The CDR3 loop spans 12 amino acids. Trimming cost V 4 bases and J 15 bases; bases outside gene matches: 2. Germline-derived CDR1 and CDR2 are MNHEY and SVGEGT. This CDR3 is CASSSTSGGGFF. Here the CDR3 DNA reads TGTGCCAGCAGTTCGACTAGCGGGGGGGGGTTCTTC.

This clonotype was seen ten or more times. The gene calls are TRBV29-1 and TRBJ1-2; 9 bases are shared with TRBD1. This CDR3 has 16 residues. The V and J ends lost 0 bases and 8 bases, in that order; junction bases with no gene match: 13. Germline V lookup: CDR1 SQVTM, CDR2 ANQGSEA. The CDR3 reads CSVEDSPGTGRYGYTF. In nucleotides, the CDR3 is TGCAGCGTTGAAGATAGTCCCGGGACAGGGAGGTACGGCTACACCTTC.

With regard to this clonotype: This clone may be a read error of a much larger clone one base away. V and J are TRBV7-2 and TRBJ1-2; D is undetermined. The CDR3 runs to 13 residues. Per germline, CDR1 SGHTA and CDR2 FQGNSA. The DNA for the CDR3 is TGTGCCAGCAGCTTAGATGCAGACTATGGCCACACCTTC. Its translation: CASSLDADYGHTF.

This clonotype has just a few counts. V is TRBV27 and J is TRBJ1-4; tentative D call: TRBD1 (5 bases). V was shortened by 4 bases and J by 7 bases, with 13 bases between the two germline ends. Germline V gene sequence: CDR1 MNHEY, CDR2 SMNVEV (reference sequence). The CDR3 is 14 residues long. The CDR3 here is CASSSHGQGEKLFF. The DNA for the CDR3 is TGTGCCAGCAGTTCCCATGGGCAGGGTGAAAAACTGTTTTTT. Complete variable domain (other parts from reference TRBV27 and TRBJ1-4): EAQVTQNPRYLITVTGKKLTVTCSQNMNHEYMSWYRQDPGLGLRQIYYSMNVEVTDKGDVPEGYKVSRKEKRNFPLILESPSPNQTSLYFCASSSHGQGEKLFFGSGTQLSVL.

The rearrangement joins TRBV29-1 to TRBJ2-7; D is undetermined. The CDR3 is 11 amino acids. Germline V gene data show CDR1 as SQVTM and CDR2 as ANQGSEA. The ends were cut back, 2 bases at V and 7 bases at J, with 9 bases in the middle. The CDR3 is CSVERFGEQYF. The CDR3 DNA follows: TGCAGCGTTGAACGCTTTGGGGAGCAGTACTTC.

This clonotype was detected a few times. The J gene is TRBJ1-4, the V gene TRBV20-1; 11 nucleotides align to TRBD1. There are 15 residues in the CDR3. The V segment lost 5 bases and the J segment 5 bases; nucleotides outside the gene matches: 7. CDR1 is DFQATT and CDR2 is SNEGSKA in the germline V gene (reference sequence). Here the CDR3 reads CSAYPGTGGNEKLFF. CDR3 bases: TGCAGTGCTTACCCCGGGACAGGGGGAAATGAAAAACTGTTTTTT.

On this clonotype: A much larger clone differs from this one at a single base, so this may be a read error. This chain joins TRBV12-3 or TRBV12-4 and TRBJ2-5; the match to TRBD1 covers 11 bases. The DNA matches TRBJ2-7 better at its end, which makes the J call doubtful. The CDR3 has 15 amino acids. This CDR3 reads CASSSRDRGRHEQYF. In DNA, the CDR3 is TGTGCCAGCAGCTCGCGGGACAGGGGGAGACACGAGCAGTACTTC.

The sample holds many counts of this clonotype. The genes are TRBV7-9 and TRBJ2-1, with 9 bases fitting TRBD2. V lost 5 bases, J lost 0 bases, and 14 bases stayed unmatched. The CDR3 is 19 residues long. CDR1 is SEHNR and CDR2 is FQNEAQ in the germline V gene (reference sequence). This chain's CDR3 is CASSVPDVAGVPSYNEQFF. In DNA, the CDR3 is TGTGCCAGCAGCGTTCCCGACGTAGCGGGGGTCCCCTCCTACAATGAGCAGTTCTTC. The variable domain in full, completed from reference TRBV7-9 and TRBJ2-1, reads DTGVSQNPRHKITKRGQNVTFRCDPISEHNRLYWYRQTLGQGPEFLTYFQNEAQLEKSRLLSDRFSAERPKGSFSTLEIQRTEQGDSAMYLCASSVPDVAGVPSYNEQFFGPGTRLTVL.

This clonotype has only a few counts. This chain links TRBV28 with TRBJ1-6; 9 nucleotides line up with TRBD1. V lost 5 bases and J lost 3; bases outside the gene matches: 8. Germline CDR1 MDHEN, CDR2 SYDVKM. The CDR3 length is 17 residues. The CDR3 DNA sequence: TGTGCCAGCAGTCTGCTCAGGGACAGGGTCTATAATTCACCCCTCCACTTT. It specifies CASSLLRDRVYNSPLHF.

This chain connects TRBV6-5 to TRBJ1-4; 9 bases map to TRBD1. V was clipped by 2 bases and J by 7 bases; unmatched bases: 5. The germline V gene has CDR1 MNHEY and CDR2 SVGAGI. The CDR3 totals 15 residues. Here the CDR3 DNA reads TGTGCCAGCAGTTACACCGGGACAGGGACTGAAAAACTGTTTTTT. Protein product: CASSYTGTGTEKLFF.

This clonotype was seen a few times. This chain uses TRBV15 with TRBJ1-1, with 7 bases identical to TRBD1. Germline V gives CDR1 LNHNV, CDR2 YYDKDF (reference sequence). Losses at the gene ends were 3 bases for V and 6 bases for J; bases not matched to a gene: 10. This CDR3 has 15 amino acids. CDR3 nucleotide sequence: TGTGCCACCAGCAGTTGGGACAGCCCCCAACCTGAAGCTTTCTTT. This encodes CATSSWDSPQPEAFF.